These 3 T cell receptor beta chains came from one sample sequenced in a study of STAT5B mutations in CD4+ large granular lymphocyte leukemia. Profiling relied on immunoSEQ multiplex PCR, and the TCRdb table lists in-frame clones only, not all of them. The data hold around 33,000 clones, with 81% observed a single time. Sequenced sample: CD4+ T cells from blood buffy coats. The receptors shown here come from a human donor in good health.

The V and J genes are TRBV11-3 and TRBJ2-3; 8 nucleotides align to TRBD2. The CDR3 covers 15 residues. Germline assignment: CDR1 SGHNT and CDR2 YENEEA. V shed 6 bases and J 0 bases; nucleotides not matched to a gene: 5. The CDR3 DNA follows: TGTGCCAGCAGTATAGCGGGACTTAGCACAGATACGCAGTATTTT. It is translated as CASSIAGLSTDTQYF.

V is TRBV28 and J is TRBJ2-7, with 7 bases aligning to TRBD1. CDR3 length: 13 residues. The V gene's germline CDR1 is MDHEN and CDR2 SYDVKM. V was pared by 7 bases and J by 9 bases, with 12 bases of the junction left unmatched. The CDR3 sequence is CASIRPRQGAQYF. The CDR3 DNA reads as TGTGCCAGCATACGCCCTCGACAGGGCGCGCAGTACTTC.

The count of this clone is one. The genes are TRBV15 and TRBJ1-2, with D perhaps TRBD1 (6 bases). Germline-derived CDR1 and CDR2 are LNHNV and YYDKDF (reference sequence). The CDR3 contains 13 residues. With 1 base removed from V and 4 bases from J, the gap between germline ends came to 7 bases. The CDR3 DNA reads TGTGCCACCAGCAGAGCGGACAGCTATGGCTACACCTTC. Its protein product is CATSRADSYGYTF.